Each of the 6 T cell receptor beta chains below was sequenced from the same sample in a study of blood T cell repertoires in COVID-19. Profiling relied on immunoSEQ multiplex PCR, and the TCRdb table lists in-frame clones only, not all of them. The sample lists tens of thousands of clones, around 84% occurring once. Sequencing used peripheral blood. These receptors all stem from a human donor in a cohort sampled during active COVID-19.

The chain has TRBV6-5 and TRBJ2-7; possibly TRBD2 for D (5 bases). The germline V gene has CDR1 MNHEY and CDR2 SVGAGI. V shed 7 bases and J shed 3 bases, with 16 bases lying between them. This CDR3 region has 14 residues. CDR3 sequence: CASTLYLGDYEQYF. DNA for the CDR3: TGTGCCAGCACCCTTTACCTGGGAGACTACGAGCAGTACTTC.

This rearrangement joins TRBV24-1 to TRBJ2-1; 9 positions match TRBD1. Germline trimming cut 3 bases from V and 6 bases from J; bases unmatched to any gene: 5. There are 15 residues in the CDR3. Germline assignment: CDR1 KGHDR and CDR2 SFDVKD. CDR3: CATSDRDRAGNEQFF. Here the CDR3 DNA reads TGTGCCACCAGTGATCGGGACAGGGCTGGCAATGAGCAGTTCTTC.

This chain uses TRBV4-1 with TRBJ1-5, with 7 bases matching TRBD1. Germline lookup yields CDR1 MGHRA and CDR2 YSYEKL. The CDR3 contains 15 residues. V gave up 3 bases and J gave up 0 bases; unmatched junction bases: 2. This CDR3 reads CASSQGTDSNQPQHF. CDR3 bases: TGCGCCAGCAGCCAGGGGACAGATAGCAATCAGCCCCAGCATTTT.

The rearrangement links TRBV11-1 to TRBJ1-1, with 7 bases fitting TRBD1. Germline values: CDR1 SGHAT, CDR2 FQDESV (reference sequence). The ends lost 0 bases at V and 7 bases at J; junction bases unmatched: 5. The CDR3 runs to 14 residues. CDR3: CASSLAWGQHEAFF. The CDR3 DNA follows: TGTGCCAGCAGCTTAGCGTGGGGACAGCATGAAGCTTTCTTT. Supplemented by reference TRBV11-1 and TRBJ1-1, the full variable domain reads EAEVAQSPRYKITEKSQAVAFWCDPISGHATLYWYRQILGQGPELLVQFQDESVVDDSQLPKDRFSAERLKGVDSTLKIQPAELGDSAMYLCASSLAWGQHEAFFGQGTRLTVV.

V is TRBV30 and J is TRBJ1-1; D call uncertain. V was cut by 0 bases and J by 5 bases, with 10 bases left in between. Looked up from germline, CDR1 is GTSNPN and CDR2 is SVGIG (reference sequence). The CDR3 sequence is 13 residues long. CDR3 sequence (DNA): TGTGCCTGGAGTGTCTCTGGAGGGACTGAAGCTTTCTTT. It codes for CAWSVSGGTEAFF. Full variable domain (outside the CDR3, taken from reference TRBV30 and TRBJ1-1): SQTIHQWPATLVQPVGSPLSLECTVEGTSNPNLYWYRQAAGRGLQLLFYSVGIGQISSEVPQNLSASRPQDRQFILSSKKLLLSDSGFYLCAWSVSGGTEAFFGQGTRLTVV.

The J gene is TRBJ1-6, the V gene TRBV5-5; 10 bases fit TRBD1. J was trimmed by 7 bases and V by 4 bases; bases with no gene match: 5. The CDR3 is 15 residues long. CDR1 is SGHKS and CDR2 is YYEKEE in the germline V gene (reference sequence). The CDR3 region has the DNA TGTGCCAGCAGCCAGCCGGGACAGGGGAATTCACCCCTCCACTTT. Amino acid sequence: CASSQPGQGNSPLHF. The complete variable domain, with remaining parts taken from reference TRBV5-5 and TRBJ1-6, reads DAGVTQSPTHLIKTRGQQVTLRCSPISGHKSVSWYQQVLGQGPQFIFQYYEKEERGRGNFPDRFSARQFPNYSSELNVNALLLGDSALYLCASSQPGQGNSPLHFGNGTRLTVT.